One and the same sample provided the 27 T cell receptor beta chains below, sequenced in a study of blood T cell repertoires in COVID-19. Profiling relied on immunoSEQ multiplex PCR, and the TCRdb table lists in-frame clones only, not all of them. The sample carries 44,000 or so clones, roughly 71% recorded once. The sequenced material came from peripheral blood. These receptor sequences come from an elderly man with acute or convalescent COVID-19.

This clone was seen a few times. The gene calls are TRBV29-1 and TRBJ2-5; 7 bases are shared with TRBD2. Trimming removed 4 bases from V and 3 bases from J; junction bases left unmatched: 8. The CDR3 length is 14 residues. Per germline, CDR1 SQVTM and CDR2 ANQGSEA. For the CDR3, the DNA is TGCAGCGTTGGAGTCCTGAGCGGGAAAGAGACCCAGTACTTC. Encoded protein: CSVGVLSGKETQYF.

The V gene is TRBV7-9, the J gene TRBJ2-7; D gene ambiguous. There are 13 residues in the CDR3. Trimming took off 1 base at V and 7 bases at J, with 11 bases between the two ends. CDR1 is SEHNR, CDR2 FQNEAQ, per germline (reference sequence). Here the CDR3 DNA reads TGTGCCAGCAGCTTAGAGCAGACGCGGGAGCAGTACTTC. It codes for CASSLEQTREQYF. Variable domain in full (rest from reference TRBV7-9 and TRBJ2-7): DTGVSQNPRHKITKRGQNVTFRCDPISEHNRLYWYRQTLGQGPEFLTYFQNEAQLEKSRLLSDRFSAERPKGSFSTLEIQRTEQGDSAMYLCASSLEQTREQYFGPGTRLTVT.

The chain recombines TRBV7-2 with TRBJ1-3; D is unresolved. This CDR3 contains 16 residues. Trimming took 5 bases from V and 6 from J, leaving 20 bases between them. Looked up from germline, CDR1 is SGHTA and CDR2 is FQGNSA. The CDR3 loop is CASSRFPGGMANTIYF. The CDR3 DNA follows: TGTGCCAGCAGCCGGTTTCCCGGAGGGATGGCAAACACCATATATTTT.

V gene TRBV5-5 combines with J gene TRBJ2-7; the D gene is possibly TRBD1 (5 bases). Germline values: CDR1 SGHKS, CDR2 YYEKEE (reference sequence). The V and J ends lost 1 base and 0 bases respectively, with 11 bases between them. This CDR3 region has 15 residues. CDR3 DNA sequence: TGTGCCAGCAGCTTGAATACAGGAACCTCCTACGAGCAGTACTTC. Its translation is CASSLNTGTSYEQYF.

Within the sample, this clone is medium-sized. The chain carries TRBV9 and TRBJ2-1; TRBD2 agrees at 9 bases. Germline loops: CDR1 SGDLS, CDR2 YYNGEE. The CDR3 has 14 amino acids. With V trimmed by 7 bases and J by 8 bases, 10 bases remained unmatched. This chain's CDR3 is CASSRAGGSDEQFF. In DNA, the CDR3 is TGTGCCAGCTCCAGGGCGGGAGGGTCCGATGAGCAGTTCTTC. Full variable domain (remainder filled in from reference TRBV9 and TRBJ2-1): DSGVTQTPKHLITATGQRVTLRCSPRSGDLSVYWYQQSLDQGLQFLIQYYNGEERAKGNILERFSAQQFPDLHSELNLSSLELGDSALYFCASSRAGGSDEQFFGPGTRLTVL.

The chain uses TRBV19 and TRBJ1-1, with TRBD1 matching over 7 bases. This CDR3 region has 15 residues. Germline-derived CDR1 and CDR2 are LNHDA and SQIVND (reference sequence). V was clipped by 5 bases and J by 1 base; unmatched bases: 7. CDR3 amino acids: CASSVRDSSNTEAFF. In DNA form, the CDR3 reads TGTGCCAGTAGTGTCCGGGACAGCTCGAACACTGAAGCTTTCTTT.

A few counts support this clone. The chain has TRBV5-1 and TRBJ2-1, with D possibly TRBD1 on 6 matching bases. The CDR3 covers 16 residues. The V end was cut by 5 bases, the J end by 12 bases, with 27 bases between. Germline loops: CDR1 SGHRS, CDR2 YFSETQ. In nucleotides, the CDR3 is TGCGCCAGCAGGTCAACGGGTAGGCAGGGGCCAGAGAGGCAGTTCTTC. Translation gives CASRSTGRQGPERQFF.

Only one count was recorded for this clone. CDR3 region: CASSRTGAGYTF. The CDR3 region has the DNA TGCGCCAGCAGCCGGACAGGGGCCGGCTACACCTTC. The chain carries TRBV5-1 and TRBJ1-2; TRBD1 matches 9 bases. The CDR3 loop spans 12 amino acids. Germline assignment: CDR1 SGHRS and CDR2 YFSETQ. The ends lost 4 bases at V and 8 bases at J; junction bases unmatched: 3.

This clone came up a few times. The CDR3 region is CASSPGDRGQNTF. CDR3 coding DNA: TGTGCCAGCAGCCCCGGGGACAGGGGACAGAACACCTTC. The rearrangement uses TRBV9 and TRBJ1-2; TRBD1 matches at 10 bases. The V gene's germline CDR1 is SGDLS and CDR2 YYNGEE. V shed 4 bases, J shed 12 bases, and the junction held 9 bases outside the gene matches. CDR3 size: 13 residues. The complete variable domain, with remaining parts taken from reference TRBV9 and TRBJ1-2, reads DSGVTQTPKHLITATGQRVTLRCSPRSGDLSVYWYQQSLDQGLQFLIQYYNGEERAKGNILERFSAQQFPDLHSELNLSSLELGDSALYFCASSPGDRGQNTFGSGTRLTVV.

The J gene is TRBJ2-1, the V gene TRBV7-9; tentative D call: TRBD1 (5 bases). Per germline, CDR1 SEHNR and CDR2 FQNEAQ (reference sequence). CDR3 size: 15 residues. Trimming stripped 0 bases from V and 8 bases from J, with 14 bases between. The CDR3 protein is CASSLAIEGVDEQFF. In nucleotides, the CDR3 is TGTGCCAGCAGCTTAGCGATCGAAGGGGTGGATGAGCAGTTCTTC.

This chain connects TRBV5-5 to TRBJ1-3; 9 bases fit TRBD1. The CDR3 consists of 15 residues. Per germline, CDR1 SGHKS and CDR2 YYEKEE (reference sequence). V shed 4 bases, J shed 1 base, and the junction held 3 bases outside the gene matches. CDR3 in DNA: TGTGCCAGCAGCCCGGACAGGGGATCTGGAAACACCATATATTTT. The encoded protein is CASSPDRGSGNTIYF.

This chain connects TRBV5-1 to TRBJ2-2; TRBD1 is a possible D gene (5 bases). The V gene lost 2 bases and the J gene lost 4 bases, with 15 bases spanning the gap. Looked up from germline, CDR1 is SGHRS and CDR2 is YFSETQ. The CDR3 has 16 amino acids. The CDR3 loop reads CASSFGTRAPTGELFF. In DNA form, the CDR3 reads TGCGCCAGCAGCTTCGGTACCAGGGCCCCCACCGGGGAGCTGTTTTTT.

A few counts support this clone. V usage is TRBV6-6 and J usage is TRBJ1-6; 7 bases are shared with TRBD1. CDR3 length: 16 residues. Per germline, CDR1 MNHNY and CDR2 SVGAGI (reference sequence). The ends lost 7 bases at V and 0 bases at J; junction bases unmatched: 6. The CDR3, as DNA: TGTGCCAGCATTCAACAGGGGAGCTCCTATAATTCACCCCTCCACTTT. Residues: CASIQQGSSYNSPLHF.

In DNA form, the CDR3 reads TGTGCCAGCAGCCATAGAGCGGGAGGTTACACCGGGGAGCTGTTTTTT. It codes for CASSHRAGGYTGELFF. The V gene is TRBV3-1 (or the pseudogene TRBV3-2), the J gene TRBJ2-2; 9 bases map to TRBD2. The J segment lost 3 bases and the V segment lost 3 bases, leaving 5 bases of the junction unmatched. Germline CDR1 and CDR2: LGHDT and YNNKEL (reference sequence). The CDR3 is made up of 16 amino acids.

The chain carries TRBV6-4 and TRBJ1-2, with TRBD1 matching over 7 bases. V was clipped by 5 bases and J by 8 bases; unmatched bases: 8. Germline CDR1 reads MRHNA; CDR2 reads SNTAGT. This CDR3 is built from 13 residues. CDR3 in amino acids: CASSSDRRSGYTF. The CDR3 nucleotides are TGTGCCAGCAGTTCGGACAGGAGGAGCGGCTACACCTTC.

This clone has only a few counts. The CDR3 region has the DNA TGTGCCATCAGTGCTAGCGGGGGAGCTAGCACAGATACGCAGTATTTT. It encodes CAISASGGASTDTQYF. The chain carries TRBV10-3 and TRBJ2-3; TRBD2 agrees at 10 bases. The CDR3 length is 16 residues. V shed 4 bases, J shed 0 bases, and the junction held 4 bases outside the gene matches. Germline values: CDR1 ENHRY, CDR2 SYGVKD.

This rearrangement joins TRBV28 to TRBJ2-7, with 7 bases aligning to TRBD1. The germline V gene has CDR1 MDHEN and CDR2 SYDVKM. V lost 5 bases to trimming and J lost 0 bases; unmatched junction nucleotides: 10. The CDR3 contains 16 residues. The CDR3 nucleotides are TGTGCCAGCAGTCCGAATAACAGGGGTGGCTCCTACGAGCAGTACTTC. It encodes CASSPNNRGGSYEQYF.

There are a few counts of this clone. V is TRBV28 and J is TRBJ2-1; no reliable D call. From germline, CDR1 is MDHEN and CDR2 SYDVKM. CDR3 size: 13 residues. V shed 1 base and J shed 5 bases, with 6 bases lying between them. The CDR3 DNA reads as TGTGCCAGCAGTTTATCTGCAGACAATGAGCAGTTCTTC. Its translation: CASSLSADNEQFF.

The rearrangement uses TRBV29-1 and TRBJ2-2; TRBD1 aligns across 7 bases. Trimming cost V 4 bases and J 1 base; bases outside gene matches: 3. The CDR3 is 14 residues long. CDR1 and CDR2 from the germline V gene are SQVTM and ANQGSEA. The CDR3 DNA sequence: TGCAGCGTTGTGGGACAGTTGAACACCGGGGAGCTGTTTTTT. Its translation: CSVVGQLNTGELFF.

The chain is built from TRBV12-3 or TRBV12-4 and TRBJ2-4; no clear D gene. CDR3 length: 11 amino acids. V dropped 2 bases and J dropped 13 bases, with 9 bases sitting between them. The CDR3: CASSLRGFQYF. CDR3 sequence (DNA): TGTGCCAGCAGTTTAAGAGGATTCCAGTACTTC.

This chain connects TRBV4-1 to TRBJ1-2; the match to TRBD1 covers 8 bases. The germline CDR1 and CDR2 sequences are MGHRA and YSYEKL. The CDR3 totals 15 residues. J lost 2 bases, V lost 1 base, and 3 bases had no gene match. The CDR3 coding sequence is TGCGCCAGCAGCCAAGCGACAGGGGAAAACTATGGCTACACCTTC. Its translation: CASSQATGENYGYTF.

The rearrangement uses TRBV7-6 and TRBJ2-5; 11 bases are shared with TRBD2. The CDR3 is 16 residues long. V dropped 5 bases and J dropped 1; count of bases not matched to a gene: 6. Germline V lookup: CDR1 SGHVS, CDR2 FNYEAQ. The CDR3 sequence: CASSPRLAGPQETQYF. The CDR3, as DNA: TGTGCCAGCAGCCCCCGACTAGCGGGACCCCAAGAGACCCAGTACTTC.

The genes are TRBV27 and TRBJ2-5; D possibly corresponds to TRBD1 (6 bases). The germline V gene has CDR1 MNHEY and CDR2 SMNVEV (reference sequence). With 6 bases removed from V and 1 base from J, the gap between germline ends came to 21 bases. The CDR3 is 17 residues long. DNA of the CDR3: TGTGCCAGCAGCCGAACCCCAGGACAGTTCCTCCAAGAGACCCAGTACTTC. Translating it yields CASSRTPGQFLQETQYF.

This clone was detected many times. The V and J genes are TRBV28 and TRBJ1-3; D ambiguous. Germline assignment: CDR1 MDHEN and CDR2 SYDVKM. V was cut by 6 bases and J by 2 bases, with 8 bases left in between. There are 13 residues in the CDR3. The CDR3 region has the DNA TGTGCCAGCAGCCGCCACACTGGAAACACCATATATTTT. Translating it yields CASSRHTGNTIYF.

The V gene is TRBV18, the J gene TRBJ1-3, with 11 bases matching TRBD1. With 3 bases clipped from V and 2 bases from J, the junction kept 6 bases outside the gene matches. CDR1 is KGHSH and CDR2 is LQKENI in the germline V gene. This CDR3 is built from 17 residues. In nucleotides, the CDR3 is TGTGCCAGCTCACCCGGACAGGGGGCAACGGCTGGAAACACCATATATTTT. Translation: CASSPGQGATAGNTIYF.

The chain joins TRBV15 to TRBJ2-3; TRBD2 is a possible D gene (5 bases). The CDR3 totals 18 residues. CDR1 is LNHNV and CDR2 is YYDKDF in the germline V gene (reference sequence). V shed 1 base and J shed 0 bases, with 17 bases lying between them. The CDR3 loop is CATSRAPRGLYSTDTQYF. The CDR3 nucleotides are TGTGCCACCAGCAGAGCCCCCCGCGGGCTCTACAGCACAGATACGCAGTATTTT.

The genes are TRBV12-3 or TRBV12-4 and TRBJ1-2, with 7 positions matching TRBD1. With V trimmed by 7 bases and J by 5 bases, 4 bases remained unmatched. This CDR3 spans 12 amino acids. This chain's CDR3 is CASITGAYGYTF. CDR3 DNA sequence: TGTGCCAGCATCACAGGGGCGTATGGCTACACCTTC.